The clone carrying this TCR beta chain was observed many times. The antigen is unknown. The sample belongs to a study of T cells in Graves' hyperthyroidism and ophthalmopathy. Trimming removed 3 bases at V and 4 bases at J, with 17 bases between. The CDR3 has 16 amino acids. CDR1 is SGHNT and CDR2 is YENEEA in the germline V gene. The study's findings and limits: The authors' 13 V-J model separated ophthalmopathy from stable hyperthyroidism.

Amplified TCR beta CDR3 regions derived from RNA transcripts. First-round RT-PCR with HTBI primers amplified the TCR CDR3 region. TCRdb used MiXCR to reprocess the multiplex PCR reads, holding one entry per CDR3 protein. The table shows approximately 400,000 distinct CDR3 sequences, with about 15% occurring only once. The sequence derives from a woman aged 18-29 years with Graves' hyperthyroidism. This chain links TRBV11-3 with TRBJ2-3; D possibly uses TRBD1 or TRBD2 (5 bases each). The specimen sequenced was blood. CDR3 in DNA: TGTGCCAGCAGCTTTCTCAGGGAGTCGGGACCAGATACGCAGTATTTT. It specifies CASSFLRESGPDTQYF.